These T cell receptor beta chains were read from a single sample in a study of early T cells in non-severe SARS-CoV-2 infection. One entry per CDR3 protein, called by TCRdb with MiXCR from the 5' RACE reads. The sample contains 100,000 to 130,000 distinct CDR3 sequences, around 10% of which appear only once. Sequenced input: whole blood. These TCRs come from an adult who was a healthcare worker with PCR-confirmed SARS-CoV-2 infection or an uninfected control (not recorded which). CDR3s include the opening cysteine and the closing phenylalanine or tryptophan.

TRBV12-3/TRBV12-4,TRBJ1-2,CASKNNEANYGYTF
TRBV27,TRBJ2-7,CASSLGGPLHEQYF
TRBV29-1,TRBJ1-1,CSGGQTVPTEAFF
TRBV19,TRBJ1-4,CASSKNDAFKAEKLFF
TRBV7-3,TRBJ2-1,CASSTSGTLLYNEQFF
TRBV30,TRBJ1-1,CAWSLMNTEAFF
TRBV12-3/TRBV12-4,TRBJ2-7,CASSLSGKSSYEQYF
TRBV12-2,TRBJ2-7,CASRCIPRQGRNEQYF
TRBV24-1,TRBJ2-3,CATSDIGTDRSDTQYF
TRBV28,TRBJ2-7,CASRWGQLGDEQYF
TRBV15,TRBJ1-5,CATSRDRWTGLAGQPQHF
TRBV16,TRBJ2-7,CASSPDWAHEQYF
TRBV20-1,TRBJ2-6,CSARDHRTGRGANVLTF
TRBV7-9,TRBJ2-3,CASSFSGDGPTDTQYF
TRBV20-1,TRBJ2-5,CSARPPSGNQETQYF
TRBV29-1,TRBJ2-1,CSVDDQISGGEQFF
TRBV7-2,TRBJ2-7,CASSLDPGQVPYEQYF
TRBV20-1,TRBJ2-1,CSVRSTSGRDYNEQFF
TRBV7-6,TRBJ2-1,CASSLKGASYNEQFF
TRBV29-1,TRBJ2-5,CSVEGTDQETQYF
TRBV14,TRBJ1-3,CASSQEGQTFSGNTIYF
TRBV6-1,TRBJ1-5,CASREHVDQPQHF
TRBV7-3,TRBJ2-1,CASSLGGSYNEQFF
TRBV3-1,TRBJ2-5,CASSQAEETQYF
TRBV5-1,TRBJ1-3,CASSLAGTDSGNTIYF
TRBV5-4,TRBJ1-1,CASSLGGNEAFF
TRBV6-6,TRBJ2-7,CASFPQNIAASYEQYF
TRBV6-5,TRBJ1-5,CASKQGGGSNQPQHF
TRBV9,TRBJ1-5,CASSVGVAGNQPQHF
TRBV15,TRBJ2-1,CATSRDYNEQFF
TRBV7-8,TRBJ2-2,CASSRSGQGDSNTGELFF
TRBV10-2,TRBJ1-1,CASTGFGTEAFF
TRBV9,TRBJ1-2,CASSVGSASNYGYTF
TRBV14,TRBJ2-2,CASSQDIGTGELFF
TRBV2,TRBJ2-2,CASSEEDRGYTGELFF
TRBV20-1,TRBJ2-1,CSARSLAEAYNEQFF
TRBV7-9,TRBJ2-7,CASSSSRWRSYEQYF
TRBV19,TRBJ1-5,CASSIQGMGNQPQHF
TRBV6-6,TRBJ2-1,CASTPGSEQFF
TRBV11-2,TRBJ2-7,CASSLGWLATTAPYEQYF
TRBV29-1,TRBJ2-2,CSARLAGGHTGELFF
TRBV7-9,TRBJ2-7,CASSLIRGGYEQYF
TRBV4-2,TRBJ2-5,CASRRTGQETQYF
TRBV12-3/TRBV12-4,TRBJ1-1,CASRPGQLNTEAFF
TRBV30,TRBJ1-1,CAWSVGGNTEAFF
TRBV7-6,TRBJ2-2,CASSLIPGGANTGELFF
TRBV4-1,TRBJ2-5,CASSQENSIETQYF
TRBV7-9,TRBJ2-4,CASSFLRESKNIQYF